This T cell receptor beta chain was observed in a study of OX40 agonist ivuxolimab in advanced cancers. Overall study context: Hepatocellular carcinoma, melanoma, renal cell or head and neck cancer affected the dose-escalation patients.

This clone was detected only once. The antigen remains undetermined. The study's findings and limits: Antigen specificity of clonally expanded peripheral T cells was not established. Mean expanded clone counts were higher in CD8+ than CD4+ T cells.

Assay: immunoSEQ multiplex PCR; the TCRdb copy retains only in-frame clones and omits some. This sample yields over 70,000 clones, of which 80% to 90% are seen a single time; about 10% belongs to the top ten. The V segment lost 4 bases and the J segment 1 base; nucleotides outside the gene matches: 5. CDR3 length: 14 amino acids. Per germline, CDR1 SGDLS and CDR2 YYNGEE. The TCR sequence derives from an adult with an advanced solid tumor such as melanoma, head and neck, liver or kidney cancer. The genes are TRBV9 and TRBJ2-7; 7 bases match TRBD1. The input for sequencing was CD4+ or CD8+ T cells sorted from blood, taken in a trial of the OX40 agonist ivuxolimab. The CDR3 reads CASSPWDRSYEQYF. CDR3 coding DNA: TGTGCCAGCAGCCCTTGGGACAGATCCTACGAGCAGTACTTC.